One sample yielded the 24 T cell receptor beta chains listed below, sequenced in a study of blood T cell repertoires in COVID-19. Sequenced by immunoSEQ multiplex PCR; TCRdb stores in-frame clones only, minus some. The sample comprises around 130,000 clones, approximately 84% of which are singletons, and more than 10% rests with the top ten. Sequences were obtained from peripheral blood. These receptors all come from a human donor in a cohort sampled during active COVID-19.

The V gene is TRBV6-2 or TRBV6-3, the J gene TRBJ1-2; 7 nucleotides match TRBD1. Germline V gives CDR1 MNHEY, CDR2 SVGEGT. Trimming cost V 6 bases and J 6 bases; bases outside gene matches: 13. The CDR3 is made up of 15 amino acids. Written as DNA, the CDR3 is TGTGCCAGCAGCCTCACAGGGGCCCGCATCGATGGCTACACCTTC. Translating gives CASSLTGARIDGYTF.

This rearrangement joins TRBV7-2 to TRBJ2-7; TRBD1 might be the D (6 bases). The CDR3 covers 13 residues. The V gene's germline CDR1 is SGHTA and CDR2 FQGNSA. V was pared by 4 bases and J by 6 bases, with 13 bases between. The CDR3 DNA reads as TGTGCCAGCAGCTACAGGGTGAGTCGCGAGCAGTACTTC. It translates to CASSYRVSREQYF.

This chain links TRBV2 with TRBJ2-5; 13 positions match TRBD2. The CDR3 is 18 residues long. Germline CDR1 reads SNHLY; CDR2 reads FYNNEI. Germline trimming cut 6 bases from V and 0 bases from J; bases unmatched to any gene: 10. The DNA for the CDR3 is TGTGCCAGCAGCGCCCGGGAGGGGACTAGCGGGGACCAAGAGACCCAGTACTTC. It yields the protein CASSAREGTSGDQETQYF.

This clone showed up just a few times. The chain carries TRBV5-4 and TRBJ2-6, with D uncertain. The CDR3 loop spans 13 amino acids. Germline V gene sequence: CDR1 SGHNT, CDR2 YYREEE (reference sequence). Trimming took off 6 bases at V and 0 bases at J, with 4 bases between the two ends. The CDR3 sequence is CASTSSGANVLTF. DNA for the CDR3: TGTGCCAGCACCTCCTCTGGGGCCAACGTCCTGACTTTC.

The CDR3, as DNA: TGTGCCAGCAGTTTAACCGGGACAGGTTCGTTTGGCTACACCTTC. This gives the protein CASSLTGTGSFGYTF. This chain links TRBV27 with TRBJ1-2; TRBD1 matches at 8 bases. The germline gives CDR1 MNHEY, CDR2 SMNVEV (reference sequence). This CDR3 has 15 residues. J gave up 7 bases and V 2 bases, and 9 bases lay outside the gene matches.

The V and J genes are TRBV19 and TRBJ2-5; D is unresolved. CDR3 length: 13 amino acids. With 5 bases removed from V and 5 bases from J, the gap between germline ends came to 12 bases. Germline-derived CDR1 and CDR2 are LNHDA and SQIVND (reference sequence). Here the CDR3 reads CASSGSEVETQYF. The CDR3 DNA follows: TGTGCCAGTAGTGGGTCAGAGGTGGAGACCCAGTACTTC.

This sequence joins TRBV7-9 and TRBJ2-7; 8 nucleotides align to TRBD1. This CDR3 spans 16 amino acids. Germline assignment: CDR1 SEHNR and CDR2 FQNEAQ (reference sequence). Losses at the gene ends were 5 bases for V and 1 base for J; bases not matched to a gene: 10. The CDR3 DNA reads TGTGCCAGCAGCCCTAAGACCGGGACAGGATCCTACGAGCAGTACTTC. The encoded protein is CASSPKTGTGSYEQYF.

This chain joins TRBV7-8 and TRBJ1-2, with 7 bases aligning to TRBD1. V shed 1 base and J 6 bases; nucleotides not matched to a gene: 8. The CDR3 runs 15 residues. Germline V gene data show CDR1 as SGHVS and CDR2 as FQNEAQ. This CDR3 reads CASSLGLGGADGYTF. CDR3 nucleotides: TGTGCCAGCAGCTTAGGTTTAGGGGGCGCGGATGGCTACACCTTC.

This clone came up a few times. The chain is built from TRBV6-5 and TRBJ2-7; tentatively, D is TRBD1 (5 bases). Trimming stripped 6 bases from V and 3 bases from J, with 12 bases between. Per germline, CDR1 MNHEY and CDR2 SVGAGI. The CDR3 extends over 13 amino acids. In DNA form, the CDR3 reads TGTGCCAGCAGGCAGGGATCGGGCTACGAGCAGTACTTC. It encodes CASRQGSGYEQYF.

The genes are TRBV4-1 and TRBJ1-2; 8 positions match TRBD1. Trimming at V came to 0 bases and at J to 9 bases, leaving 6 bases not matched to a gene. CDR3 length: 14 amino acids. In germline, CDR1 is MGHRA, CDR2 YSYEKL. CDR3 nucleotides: TGCGCCAGCAGCCAAGAAGGACAGGGCCTACGCTACACCTTC. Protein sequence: CASSQEGQGLRYTF.

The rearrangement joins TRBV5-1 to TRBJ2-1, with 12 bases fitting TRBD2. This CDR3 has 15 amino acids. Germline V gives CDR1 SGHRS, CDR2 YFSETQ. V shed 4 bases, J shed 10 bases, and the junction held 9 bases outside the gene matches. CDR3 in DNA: TGCGCCAGCAGCAATAGACTAGCGGGGGTCGAGGAGCAGTTCTTC. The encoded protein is CASSNRLAGVEEQFF.

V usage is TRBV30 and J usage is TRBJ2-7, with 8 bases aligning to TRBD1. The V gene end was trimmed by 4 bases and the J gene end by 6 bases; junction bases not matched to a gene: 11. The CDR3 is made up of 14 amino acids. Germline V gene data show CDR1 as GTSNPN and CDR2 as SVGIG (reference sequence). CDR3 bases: TGTGCCTGGAAGGCAGGGGGCGGTCTTAGCGAGCAGTACTTC. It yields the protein CAWKAGGGLSEQYF.

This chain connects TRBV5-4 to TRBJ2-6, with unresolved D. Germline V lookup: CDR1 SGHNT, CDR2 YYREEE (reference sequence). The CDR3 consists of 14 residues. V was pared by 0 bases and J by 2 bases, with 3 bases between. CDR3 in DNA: TGTGCCAGCAGCTTGGGCGCTGGGGCCAACGTCCTGACTTTC. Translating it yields CASSLGAGANVLTF.

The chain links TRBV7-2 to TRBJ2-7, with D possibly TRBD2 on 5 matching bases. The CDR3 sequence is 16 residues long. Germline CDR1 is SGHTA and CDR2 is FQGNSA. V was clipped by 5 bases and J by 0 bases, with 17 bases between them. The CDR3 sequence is CASSAPVGLHSYEQYF. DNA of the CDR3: TGTGCCAGCAGCGCCCCGGTCGGACTTCACTCCTACGAGCAGTACTTC.

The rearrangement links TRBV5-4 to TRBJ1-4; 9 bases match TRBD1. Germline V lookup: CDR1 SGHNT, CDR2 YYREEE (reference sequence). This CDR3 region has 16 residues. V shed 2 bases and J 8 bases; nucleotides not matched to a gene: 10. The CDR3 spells CASSLYTGGVHEKLFF. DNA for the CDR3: TGTGCCAGCAGCTTATACACAGGGGGCGTGCACGAAAAACTGTTTTTT.

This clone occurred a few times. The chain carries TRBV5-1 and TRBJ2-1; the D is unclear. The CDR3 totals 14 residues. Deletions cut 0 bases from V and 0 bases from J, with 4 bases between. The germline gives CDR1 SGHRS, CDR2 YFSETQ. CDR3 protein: CASSLGSSYNEQFF. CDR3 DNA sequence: TGCGCCAGCAGCTTGGGGAGCTCCTACAATGAGCAGTTCTTC.

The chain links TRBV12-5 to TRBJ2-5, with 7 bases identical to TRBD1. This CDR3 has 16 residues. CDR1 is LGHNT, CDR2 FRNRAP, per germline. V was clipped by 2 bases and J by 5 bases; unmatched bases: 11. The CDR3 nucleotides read TGTGCTAGTGGTTTGTCCTTGGACAGGTTGGGCGAGACCCAGTACTTC. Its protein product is CASGLSLDRLGETQYF.

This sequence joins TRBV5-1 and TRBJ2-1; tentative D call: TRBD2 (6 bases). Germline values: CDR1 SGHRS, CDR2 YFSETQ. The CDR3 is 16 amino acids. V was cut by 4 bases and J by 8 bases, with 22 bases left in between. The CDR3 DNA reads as TGCGCCAGCAGCGGCCGCGGGACGCCCCCGGGCGATGAGCAGTTCTTC. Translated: CASSGRGTPPGDEQFF. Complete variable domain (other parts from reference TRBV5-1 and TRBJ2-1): KAGVTQTPRYLIKTRGQQVTLSCSPISGHRSVSWYQQTPGQGLQFLFEYFSETQRNKGNFPGRFSGRQFSNSRSEMNVSTLELGDSALYLCASSGRGTPPGDEQFFGPGTRLTVL.

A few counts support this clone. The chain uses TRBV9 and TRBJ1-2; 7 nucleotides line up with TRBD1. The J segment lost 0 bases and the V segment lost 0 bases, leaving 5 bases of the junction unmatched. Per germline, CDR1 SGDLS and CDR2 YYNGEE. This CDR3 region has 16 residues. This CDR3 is CASSVAGQEANYGYTF. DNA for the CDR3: TGTGCCAGCAGCGTAGCTGGACAGGAAGCTAACTATGGCTACACCTTC.

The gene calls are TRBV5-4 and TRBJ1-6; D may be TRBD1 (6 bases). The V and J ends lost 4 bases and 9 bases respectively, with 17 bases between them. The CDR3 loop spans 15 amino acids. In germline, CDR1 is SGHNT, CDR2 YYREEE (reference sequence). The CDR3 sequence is CASSKPGGSSSPLHF. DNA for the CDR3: TGTGCCAGCAGCAAGCCGGGGGGCTCTAGTTCACCCCTCCACTTT.

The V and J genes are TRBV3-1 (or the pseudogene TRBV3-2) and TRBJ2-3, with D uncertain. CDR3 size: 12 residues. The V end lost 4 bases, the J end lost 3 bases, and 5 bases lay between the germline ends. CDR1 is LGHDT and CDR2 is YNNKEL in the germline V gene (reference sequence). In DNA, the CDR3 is TGTGCCAGCAGCCCCAATACAGATACGCAGTATTTT. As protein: CASSPNTDTQYF.

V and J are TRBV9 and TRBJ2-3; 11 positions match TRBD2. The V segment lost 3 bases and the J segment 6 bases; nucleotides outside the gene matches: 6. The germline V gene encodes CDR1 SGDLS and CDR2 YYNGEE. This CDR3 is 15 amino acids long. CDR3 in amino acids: CASSGIAGGPDTQYF. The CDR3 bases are TGTGCCAGCAGCGGGATAGCGGGGGGGCCGGATACGCAGTATTTT. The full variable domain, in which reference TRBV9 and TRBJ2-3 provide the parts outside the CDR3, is DSGVTQTPKHLITATGQRVTLRCSPRSGDLSVYWYQQSLDQGLQFLIQYYNGEERAKGNILERFSAQQFPDLHSELNLSSLELGDSALYFCASSGIAGGPDTQYFGPGTRLTVL.

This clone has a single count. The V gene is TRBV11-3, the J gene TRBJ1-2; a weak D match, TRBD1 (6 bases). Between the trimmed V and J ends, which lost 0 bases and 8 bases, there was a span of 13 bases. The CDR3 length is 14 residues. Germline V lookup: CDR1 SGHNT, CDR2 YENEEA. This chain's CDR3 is CASSLDPTGIGYTF. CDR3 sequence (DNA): TGTGCCAGCAGCTTAGACCCGACAGGAATCGGCTACACCTTC.

In DNA, the CDR3 is TGCGCCAGCAGTGATCAGAACACTGAAGCTTTCTTT. This sequence encodes CASSDQNTEAFF. The gene calls are TRBV10-1 and TRBJ1-1; D call uncertain. V dropped 3 bases and J dropped 1 base, with 3 bases sitting between them. Germline lookup yields CDR1 WNHNN and CDR2 SYGVQD (reference sequence). The CDR3 length is 12 residues.